This record covers a single T cell receptor beta chain. Its specificity is not known. This clone may be a read error of a much larger clone one base away. The ends were cut back, 0 bases at V and 9 bases at J, with 7 bases in the middle. The germline V gene encodes CDR1 SGHRS and CDR2 YFSETQ. This CDR3 contains 13 residues. The data were obtained in a study of identical twins. TCRdb called the 5' RACE reads again in MiXCR, with one record for every CDR3 protein. The sample includes 1.5 million to 2 million distinct CDR3 sequences, about 32% seen only once; the top ten take about 0.27%. The study, taken as a whole, reports: Within cord blood, abundant beta clonotypes carried fewer insertions, but memory repertoires showed no such trend.

The chain joins TRBV5-1 to TRBJ1-6, with D perhaps matching TRBD1 (5 bases). The receptor was derived from a newborn girl in good health. What was sequenced was cord blood. CDR3 bases: TGCGCCAGCAGCTTGGATGGGGGTTCACCCCTCCACTTT. Its protein product is CASSLDGGSPLHF. The full variable domain, rest sourced from reference TRBV5-1 and TRBJ1-6, is KAGVTQTPRYLIKTRGQQVTLSCSPISGHRSVSWYQQTPGQGLQFLFEYFSETQRNKGNFPGRFSGRQFSNSRSEMNVSTLELGDSALYLCASSLDGGSPLHFGNGTRLTVT.